This T cell receptor (beta chain) was captured in a study of shared clonotypes between healthy human individuals. About the study: Donor ages ranged 18 to 49 years: a couple of women, a few men.

Worth noting for this clone: Other DNA sequences in this specimen translate into the identical CDR3.

Naive CD8 cells were CD45RO-negative, positively selected for CCR7, excluding terminally differentiated effector memory CD45RA+ cells. Clones were read by immunoSEQ multiplex PCR, and TCRdb kept only the in-frame ones, dropping some. The sample holds approximately 2,000,000 clones, about 93% seen once. Sequencing was performed on naive CD8+ T cells from PBMCs. The sequence was obtained from a man younger than 35 in good health. Some clones in this sample may be carry-over from other donors' samples.

CDR3 region: CSAPGGRGTQYF. CDR3 DNA: TGCAGCGCACCAGGGGGGCGGGGGACCCAGTACTTC. J is TRBJ2-5 and V is TRBV29-1; tentative D call: TRBD1 (7 bases). Between the trimmed V and J ends, which lost 7 bases and 7 bases, there was a span of 16 bases. The CDR3 sequence is 12 residues long. In germline, CDR1 is SQVTM, CDR2 ANQGSEA.